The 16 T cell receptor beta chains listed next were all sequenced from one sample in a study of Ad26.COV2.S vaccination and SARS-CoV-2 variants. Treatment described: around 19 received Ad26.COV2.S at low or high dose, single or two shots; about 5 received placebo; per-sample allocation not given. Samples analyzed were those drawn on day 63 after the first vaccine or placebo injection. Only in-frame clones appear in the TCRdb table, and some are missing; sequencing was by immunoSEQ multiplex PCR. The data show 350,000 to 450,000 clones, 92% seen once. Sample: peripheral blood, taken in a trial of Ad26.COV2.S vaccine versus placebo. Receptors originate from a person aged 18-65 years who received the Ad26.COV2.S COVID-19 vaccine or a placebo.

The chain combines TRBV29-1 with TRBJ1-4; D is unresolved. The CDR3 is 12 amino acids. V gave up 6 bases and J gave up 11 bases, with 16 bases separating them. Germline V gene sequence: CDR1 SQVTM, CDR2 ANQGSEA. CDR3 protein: CSVVYDAGKLFF. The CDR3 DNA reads TGCAGCGTGGTGTATGACGCGGGGAAACTGTTTTTT. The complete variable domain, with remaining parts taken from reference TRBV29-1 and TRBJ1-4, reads SAVISQKPSRDICQRGTSLTIQCQVDSQVTMMFWYRQQPGQSLTLIATANQGSEATYESGFVIDKFPISRPNLTFSTLTVSNMSPEDSSIYLCSVVYDAGKLFFGSGTQLSVL.

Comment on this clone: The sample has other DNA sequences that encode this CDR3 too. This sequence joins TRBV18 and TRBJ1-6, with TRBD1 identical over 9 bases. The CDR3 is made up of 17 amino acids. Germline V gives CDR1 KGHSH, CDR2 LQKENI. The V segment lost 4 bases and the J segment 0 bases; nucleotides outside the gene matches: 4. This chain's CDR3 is CASSLQDRGSYNSPLHF. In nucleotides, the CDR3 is TGTGCCAGCTCACTACAGGACAGGGGCTCCTATAATTCACCCCTCCACTTT.

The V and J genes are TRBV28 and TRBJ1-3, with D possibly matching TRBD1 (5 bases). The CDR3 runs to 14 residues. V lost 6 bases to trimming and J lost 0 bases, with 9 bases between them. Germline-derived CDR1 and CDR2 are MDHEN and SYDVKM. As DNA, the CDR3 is TGTGCCAGCAGCCAGGGTTTCTCTGGAAACACCATATATTTT. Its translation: CASSQGFSGNTIYF.

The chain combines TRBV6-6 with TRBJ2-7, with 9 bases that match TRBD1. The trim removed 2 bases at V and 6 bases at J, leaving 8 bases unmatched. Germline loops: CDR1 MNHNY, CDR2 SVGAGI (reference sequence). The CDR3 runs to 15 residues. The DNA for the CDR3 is TGTGCCAGCAGTTACGGACCGGGACAGGGTTCCGAGCAGTACTTC. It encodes CASSYGPGQGSEQYF.

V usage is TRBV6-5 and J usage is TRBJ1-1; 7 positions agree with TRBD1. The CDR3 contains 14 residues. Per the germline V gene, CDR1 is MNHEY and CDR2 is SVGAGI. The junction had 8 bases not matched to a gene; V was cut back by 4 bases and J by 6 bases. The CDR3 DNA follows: TGTGCCAGCAGTTTGACAGGGAGCAACCCTGAAGCTTTCTTT. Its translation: CASSLTGSNPEAFF.

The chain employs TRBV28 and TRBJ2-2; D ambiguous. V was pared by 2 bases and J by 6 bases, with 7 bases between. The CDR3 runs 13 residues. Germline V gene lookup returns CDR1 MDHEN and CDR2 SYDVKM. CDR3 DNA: TGTGCCAGCAGTTTAAAGGTCCCCGGGGAGCTGTTTTTT. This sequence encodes CASSLKVPGELFF.

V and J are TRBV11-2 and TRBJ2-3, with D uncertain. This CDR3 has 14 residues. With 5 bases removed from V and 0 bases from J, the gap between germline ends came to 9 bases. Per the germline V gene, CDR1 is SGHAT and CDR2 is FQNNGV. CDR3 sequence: CASSPLGSTDTQYF. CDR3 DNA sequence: TGTGCCAGCAGCCCTTTAGGGAGCACAGATACGCAGTATTTT.

CDR3: CASSPMGGGRPDTQYF. In DNA, the CDR3 is TGCGCCAGCAGCCCCATGGGCGGGGGGAGGCCAGATACGCAGTATTTT. The genes are TRBV4-1 and TRBJ2-3, with 8 positions matching TRBD2. Germline values: CDR1 MGHRA, CDR2 YSYEKL. This CDR3 is 16 amino acids long. J gave up 4 bases and V 4 bases, and 10 bases lay outside the gene matches.

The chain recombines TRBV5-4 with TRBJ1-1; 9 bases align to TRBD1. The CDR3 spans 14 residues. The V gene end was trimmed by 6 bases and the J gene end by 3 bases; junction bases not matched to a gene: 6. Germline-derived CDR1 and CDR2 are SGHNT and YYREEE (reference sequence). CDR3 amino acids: CASTEQGAYTEAFF. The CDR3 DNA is TGTGCCAGCACAGAACAGGGGGCCTACACTGAAGCTTTCTTT.

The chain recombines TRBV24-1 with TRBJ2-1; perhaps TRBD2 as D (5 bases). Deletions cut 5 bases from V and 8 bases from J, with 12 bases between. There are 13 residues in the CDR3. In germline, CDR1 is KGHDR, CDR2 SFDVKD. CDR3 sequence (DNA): TGTGCCACCAGTGCACCCCCGCGGGATGAGCAGTTCTTC. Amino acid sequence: CATSAPPRDEQFF.

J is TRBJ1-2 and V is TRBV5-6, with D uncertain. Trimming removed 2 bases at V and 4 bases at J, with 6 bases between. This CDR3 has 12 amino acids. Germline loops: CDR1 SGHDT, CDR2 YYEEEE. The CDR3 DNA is TGTGCCAGCAGCTTCCGCGGCTATGGCTACACCTTC. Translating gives CASSFRGYGYTF.

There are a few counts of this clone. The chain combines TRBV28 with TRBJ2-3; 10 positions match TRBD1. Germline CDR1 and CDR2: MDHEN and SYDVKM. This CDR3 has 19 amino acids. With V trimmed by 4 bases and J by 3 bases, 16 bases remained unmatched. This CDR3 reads CASSSPFDRGRPSTDTQYF. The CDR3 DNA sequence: TGTGCCAGCAGTTCCCCATTCGACAGGGGGCGACCATCTACAGATACGCAGTATTTT.

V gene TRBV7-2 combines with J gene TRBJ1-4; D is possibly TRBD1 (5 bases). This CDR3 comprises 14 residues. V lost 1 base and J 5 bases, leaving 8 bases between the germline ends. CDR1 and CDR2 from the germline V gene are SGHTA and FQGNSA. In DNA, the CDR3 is TGTGCCAGCAGCTTAGGACAGTCCAATGAAAAACTGTTTTTT. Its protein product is CASSLGQSNEKLFF. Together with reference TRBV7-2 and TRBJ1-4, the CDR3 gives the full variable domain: GAGVSQSPSNKVTEKGKDVELRCDPISGHTALYWYRQSLGQGLEFLIYFQGNSAPDKSGLPSDRFSAERTGGSVSTLTIQRTQQEDSAVYLCASSLGQSNEKLFFGSGTQLSVL.

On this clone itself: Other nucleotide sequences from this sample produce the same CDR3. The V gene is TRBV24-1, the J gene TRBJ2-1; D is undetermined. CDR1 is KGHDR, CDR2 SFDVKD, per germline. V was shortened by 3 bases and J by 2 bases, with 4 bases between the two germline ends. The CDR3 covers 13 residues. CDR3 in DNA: TGTGCCACCAGTGATGGGACCTACAATGAGCAGTTCTTC. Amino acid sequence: CATSDGTYNEQFF.

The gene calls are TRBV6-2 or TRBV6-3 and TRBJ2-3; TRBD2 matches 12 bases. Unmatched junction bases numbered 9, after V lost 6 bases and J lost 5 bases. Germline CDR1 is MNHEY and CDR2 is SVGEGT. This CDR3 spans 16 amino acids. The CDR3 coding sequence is TGTGCCAGCAGCAGACTAGCGGGGGCCTACAGAGATACGCAGTATTTT. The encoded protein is CASSRLAGAYRDTQYF.

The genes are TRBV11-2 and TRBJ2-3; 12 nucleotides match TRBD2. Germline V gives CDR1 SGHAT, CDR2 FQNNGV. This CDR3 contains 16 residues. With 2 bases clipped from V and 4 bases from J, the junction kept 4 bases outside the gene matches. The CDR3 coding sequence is TGTGCCAGCAGCTTAACTAGCGGGGGGTCGCCAGATACGCAGTATTTT. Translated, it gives CASSLTSGGSPDTQYF.